The present T cell receptor beta chain was sequenced within a study of blood T cells in healthy people across ages. Across the whole study: About one barcoded beta molecule was captured per two T cells (by template switching). The study, taken as a whole, reports: The diversity estimates, figures obtained from one million T cells, were considered underestimates. Observed TCR beta diversity showed a strong correlation with the percentage of naive T cells as measured by flow cytometry.

V was pared by 0 bases and J by 3 bases, with 4 bases of the junction left unmatched. Germline assignment: CDR1 SGHTA and CDR2 FQGNSA. This CDR3 region has 16 residues. A remark on this clonotype: Antigen: not known.

Through a sample-barcoded 5' primer and a J-beta primer mix, a second PCR was run for about 6 to 12 cycles. Template switching added a 12-random-nucleotide identifier to every cDNA molecule. One entry per CDR3 protein, called by TCRdb with MiXCR from the 5' RACE reads. Seen here are 700,000 or so distinct CDR3 sequences, roughly 43% observed once, and the top ten hold 25% to 35%. The sample taken for sequencing was blood. The rearrangement links TRBV7-2 to TRBJ2-3; TRBD1 matches at 9 bases. This TCR came from an elderly man in good health. CDR3 loop: CASSLARTGETDTQYF. Here the CDR3 DNA reads TGTGCCAGCAGCTTAGCTAGGACAGGGGAAACAGATACGCAGTATTTT.